This TCR beta chain came from a study of blood T cell repertoires in COVID-19. As handled by the study authors: Amplification of reference gene primers was used by the study to estimate nucleated cell counts. Produced via immunoSEQ multiplex PCR; TCRdb's table is partial and in-frame only. V, J and clone size are taken as reported in that table, and D and trimming were inferred from the DNA itself. The table records some 200,000 clones, approximately 84% of them present only once. The CDR3 length is 12 residues. Germline V lookup: CDR1 MNHEY, CDR2 SVGAGI. V was trimmed by 6 bases and J by 11 bases, leaving 16 bases between them. Participants came from about 23 US areas, aged roughly 18 to 95 years.

The TCR sequence derives from a man aged 35-49 years who had recovered from COVID-19. The chain has TRBV6-5 and TRBJ1-1, with a tentative D call TRBD1 (5 bases). The sample taken for sequencing was PBMCs or T cells enriched from blood (not recorded which). As DNA, the CDR3 is TGTGCCAGCAGAAACGGGCAGGGATGGGCTTTCTTT. It yields the protein CASRNGQGWAFF.